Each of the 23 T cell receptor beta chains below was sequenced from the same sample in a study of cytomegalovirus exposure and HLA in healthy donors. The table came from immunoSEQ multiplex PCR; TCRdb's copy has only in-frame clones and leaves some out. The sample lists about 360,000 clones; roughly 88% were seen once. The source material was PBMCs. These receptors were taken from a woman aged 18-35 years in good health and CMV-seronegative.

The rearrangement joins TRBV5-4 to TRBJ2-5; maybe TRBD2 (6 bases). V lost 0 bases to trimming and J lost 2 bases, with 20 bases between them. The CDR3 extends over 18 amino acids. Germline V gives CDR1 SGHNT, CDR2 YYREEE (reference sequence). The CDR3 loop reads CASSLGVVAGPGQETQYF. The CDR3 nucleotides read TGTGCCAGCAGCTTGGGGGTCGTCGCGGGACCTGGTCAAGAGACCCAGTACTTC. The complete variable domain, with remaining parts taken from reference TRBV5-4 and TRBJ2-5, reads ETGVTQSPTHLIKTRGQQVTLRCSSQSGHNTVSWYQQALGQGPQFIFQYYREEENGRGNFPPRFSGLQFPNYSSELNVNALELDDSALYLCASSLGVVAGPGQETQYFGPGTRLLVL.

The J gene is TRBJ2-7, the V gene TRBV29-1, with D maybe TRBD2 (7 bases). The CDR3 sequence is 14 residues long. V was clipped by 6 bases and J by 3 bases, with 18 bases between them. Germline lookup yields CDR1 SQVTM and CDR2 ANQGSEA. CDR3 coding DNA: TGCAGCGTCGGTGGGGGGGGCAGTTTCTACGAGCAGTACTTC. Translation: CSVGGGGSFYEQYF.

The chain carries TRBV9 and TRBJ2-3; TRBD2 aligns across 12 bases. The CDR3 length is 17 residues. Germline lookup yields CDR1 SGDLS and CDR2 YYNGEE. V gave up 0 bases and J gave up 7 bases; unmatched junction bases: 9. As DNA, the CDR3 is TGTGCCAGCAGCGTAGGGCCGACTAGCGGGAGCAGTAATACGCAGTATTTT. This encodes CASSVGPTSGSSNTQYF.

CDR3 nucleotide sequence: TGTGCCAGCAGCCCCCATCTGTCAAGCGGCAGGGGGTGGGAGCAGTACTTC. Its protein is CASSPHLSSGRGWEQYF. The chain employs TRBV7-9 and TRBJ2-7; 7 positions match TRBD1. Germline CDR1 reads SEHNR; CDR2 reads FQNEAQ (reference sequence). This CDR3 is 17 amino acids long. V was pared by 5 bases and J by 7 bases, with 20 bases of the junction left unmatched.

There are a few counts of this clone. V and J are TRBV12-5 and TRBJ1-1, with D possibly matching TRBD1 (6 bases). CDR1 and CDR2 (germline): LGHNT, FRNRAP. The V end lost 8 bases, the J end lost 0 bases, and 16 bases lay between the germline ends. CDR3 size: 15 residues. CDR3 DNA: TGTGCTAGTATCCAGGACAGCCTCATGAACACTGAAGCTTTCTTT. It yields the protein CASIQDSLMNTEAFF.

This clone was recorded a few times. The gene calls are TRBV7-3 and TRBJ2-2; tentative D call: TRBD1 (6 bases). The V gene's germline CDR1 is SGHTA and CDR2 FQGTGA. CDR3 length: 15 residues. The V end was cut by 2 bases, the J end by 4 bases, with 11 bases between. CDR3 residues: CASSLDRNPTGELFF. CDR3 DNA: TGTGCCAGCAGCTTAGACAGGAATCCCACCGGGGAGCTGTTTTTT.

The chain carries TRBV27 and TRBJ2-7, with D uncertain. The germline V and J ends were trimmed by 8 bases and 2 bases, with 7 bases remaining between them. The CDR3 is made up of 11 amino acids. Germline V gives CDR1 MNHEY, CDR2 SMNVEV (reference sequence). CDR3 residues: CASGPTYEQYF. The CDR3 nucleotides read TGTGCCAGCGGGCCCACCTACGAGCAGTACTTC.

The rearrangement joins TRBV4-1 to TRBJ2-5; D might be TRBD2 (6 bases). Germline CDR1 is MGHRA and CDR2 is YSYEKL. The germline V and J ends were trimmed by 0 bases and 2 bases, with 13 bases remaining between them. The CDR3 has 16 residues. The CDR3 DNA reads TGCGCCAGCAGCCAAGACGGTGCCGGGGGTCAAGAGACCCAGTACTTC. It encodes CASSQDGAGGQETQYF.

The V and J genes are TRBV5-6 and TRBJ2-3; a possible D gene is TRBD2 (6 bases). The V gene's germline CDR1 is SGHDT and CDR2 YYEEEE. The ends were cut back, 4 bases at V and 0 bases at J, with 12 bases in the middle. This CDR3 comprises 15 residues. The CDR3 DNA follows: TGTGCCAGCAGCCCGGAAAGCGGGAGCACAGATACGCAGTATTTT. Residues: CASSPESGSTDTQYF.

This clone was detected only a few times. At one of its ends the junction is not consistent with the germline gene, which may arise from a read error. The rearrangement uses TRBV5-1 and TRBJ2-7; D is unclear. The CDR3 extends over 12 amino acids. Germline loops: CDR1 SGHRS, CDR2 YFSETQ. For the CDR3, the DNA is TGCGCCAGCAGCACCTGCATGGGCACCTGGTGCTTC. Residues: CASSTCMGTWCF.

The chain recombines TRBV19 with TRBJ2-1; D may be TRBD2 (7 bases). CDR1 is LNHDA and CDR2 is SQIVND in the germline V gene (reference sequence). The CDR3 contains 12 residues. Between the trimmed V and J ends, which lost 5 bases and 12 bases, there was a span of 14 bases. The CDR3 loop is CASSPLGGLQFF. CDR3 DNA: TGTGCCAGTAGTCCCCTGGGGGGGCTGCAGTTCTTC.

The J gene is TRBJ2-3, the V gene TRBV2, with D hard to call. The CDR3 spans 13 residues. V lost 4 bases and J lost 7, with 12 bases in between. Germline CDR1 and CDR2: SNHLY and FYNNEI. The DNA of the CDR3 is TGTGCCAGCAGTGGTGAACAGTGGTATACGCAGTATTTT. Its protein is CASSGEQWYTQYF.

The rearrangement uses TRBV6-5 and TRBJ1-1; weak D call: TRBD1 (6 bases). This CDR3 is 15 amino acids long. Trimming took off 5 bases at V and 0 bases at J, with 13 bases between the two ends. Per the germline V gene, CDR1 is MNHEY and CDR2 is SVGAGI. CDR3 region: CASSRGQTMNTEAFF. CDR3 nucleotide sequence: TGTGCCAGCAGTCGCGGACAGACCATGAACACTGAAGCTTTCTTT.

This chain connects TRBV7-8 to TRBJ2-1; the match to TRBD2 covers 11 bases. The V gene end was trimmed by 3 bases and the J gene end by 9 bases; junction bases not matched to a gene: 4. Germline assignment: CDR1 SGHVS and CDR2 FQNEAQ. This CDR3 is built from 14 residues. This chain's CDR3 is CASSFLAGGSEQFF. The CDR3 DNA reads TGTGCCAGCAGCTTTCTAGCGGGAGGCAGTGAGCAGTTCTTC.

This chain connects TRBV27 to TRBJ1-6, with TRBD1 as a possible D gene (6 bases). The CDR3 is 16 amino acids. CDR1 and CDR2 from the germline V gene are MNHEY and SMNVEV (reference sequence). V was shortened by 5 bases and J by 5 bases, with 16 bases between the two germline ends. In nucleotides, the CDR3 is TGTGCCAGCAGTCCCAGGGGCCTTCCAGATAATTCACCCCTCCACTTT. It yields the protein CASSPRGLPDNSPLHF.

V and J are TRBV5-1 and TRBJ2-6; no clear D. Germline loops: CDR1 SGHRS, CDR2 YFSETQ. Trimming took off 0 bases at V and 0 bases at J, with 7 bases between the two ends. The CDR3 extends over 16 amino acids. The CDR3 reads CASSLAQFSGANVLTF. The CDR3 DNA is TGCGCCAGCAGCTTGGCCCAGTTCTCTGGGGCCAACGTCCTGACTTTC.

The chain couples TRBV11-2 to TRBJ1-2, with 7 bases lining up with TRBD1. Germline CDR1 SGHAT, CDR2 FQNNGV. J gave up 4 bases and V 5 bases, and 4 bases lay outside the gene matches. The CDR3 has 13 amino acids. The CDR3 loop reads CASSRDRAYGYTF. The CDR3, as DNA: TGTGCCAGCAGCCGCGACAGGGCCTATGGCTACACCTTC.

DNA for the CDR3: TGCGCCAGCAGCCAAGGAAGGGCTCCGGGAGGCTACACCTTC. This translates into CASSQGRAPGGYTF. This chain connects TRBV4-1 to TRBJ1-2; no firm D call. Germline V lookup: CDR1 MGHRA, CDR2 YSYEKL. V was trimmed by 1 base and J by 8 bases, leaving 14 bases between them. The CDR3 loop spans 14 amino acids.

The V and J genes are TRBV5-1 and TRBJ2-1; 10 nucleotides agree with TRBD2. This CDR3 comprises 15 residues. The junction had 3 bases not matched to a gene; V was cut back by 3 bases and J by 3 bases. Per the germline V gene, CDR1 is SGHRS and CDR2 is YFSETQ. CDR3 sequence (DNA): TGCGCCAGCAGCTACGGACTAGCGGACTACAATGAGCAGTTCTTC. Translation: CASSYGLADYNEQFF.

The CDR3 protein is CAWARGQGAQNEKLFF. CDR3 DNA: TGTGCCTGGGCACGTGGACAGGGGGCGCAAAATGAAAAACTGTTTTTT. The chain is built from TRBV30 and TRBJ1-4; 11 positions agree with TRBD1. The CDR3 covers 16 residues. Germline loops: CDR1 GTSNPN, CDR2 SVGIG (reference sequence). The V and J ends lost 5 bases and 5 bases, in that order; junction bases with no gene match: 10. Full variable domain (outside the CDR3, taken from reference TRBV30 and TRBJ1-4): SQTIHQWPATLVQPVGSPLSLECTVEGTSNPNLYWYRQAAGRGLQLLFYSVGIGQISSEVPQNLSASRPQDRQFILSSKKLLLSDSGFYLCAWARGQGAQNEKLFFGSGTQLSVL.

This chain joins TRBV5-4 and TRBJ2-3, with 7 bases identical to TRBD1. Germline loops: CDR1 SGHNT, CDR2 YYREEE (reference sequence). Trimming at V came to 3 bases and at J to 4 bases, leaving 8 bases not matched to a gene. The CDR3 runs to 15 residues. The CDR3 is CASSSRQGLADTQYF. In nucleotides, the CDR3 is TGTGCCAGCAGCTCCAGACAGGGTTTGGCAGATACGCAGTATTTT.

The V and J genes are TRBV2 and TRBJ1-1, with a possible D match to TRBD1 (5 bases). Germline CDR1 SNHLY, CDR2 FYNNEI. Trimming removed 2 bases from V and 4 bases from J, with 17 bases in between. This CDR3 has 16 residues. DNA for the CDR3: TGTGCCAGCAGTGAAAACCCCAGGGTGGGGGGCACTGAAGCTTTCTTT. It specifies CASSENPRVGGTEAFF.

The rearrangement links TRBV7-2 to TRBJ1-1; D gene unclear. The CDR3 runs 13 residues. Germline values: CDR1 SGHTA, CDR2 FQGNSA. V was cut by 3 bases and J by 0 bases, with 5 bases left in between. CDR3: CASSFVVNTEAFF. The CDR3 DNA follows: TGTGCCAGCAGCTTTGTCGTGAACACTGAAGCTTTCTTT.